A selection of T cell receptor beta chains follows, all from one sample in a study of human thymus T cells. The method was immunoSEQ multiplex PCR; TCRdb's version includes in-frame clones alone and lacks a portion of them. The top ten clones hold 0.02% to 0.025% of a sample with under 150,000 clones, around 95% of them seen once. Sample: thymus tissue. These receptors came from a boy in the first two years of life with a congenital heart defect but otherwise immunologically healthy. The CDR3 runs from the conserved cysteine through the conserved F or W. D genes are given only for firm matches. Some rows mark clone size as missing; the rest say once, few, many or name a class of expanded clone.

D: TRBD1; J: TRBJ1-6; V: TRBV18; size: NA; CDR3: CASSSGTGVSPLHF; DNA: TGTGCCAGCTCTTCCGGGACAGGGGTCTCACCCCTCCACTTT
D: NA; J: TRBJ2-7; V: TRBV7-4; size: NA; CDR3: CASSLIKAYWGEQYF; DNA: TGTGCCAGCAGCTTAATAAAGGCTTACTGGGGCGAGCAGTACTTC
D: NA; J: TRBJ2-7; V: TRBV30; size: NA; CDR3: CAWSVFTGSYEQYF; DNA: TGTGCCTGGAGTGTATTTACTGGCTCCTACGAGCAGTACTTC
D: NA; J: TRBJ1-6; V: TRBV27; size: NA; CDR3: CASSLVEDSVNSPLHF; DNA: TGTGCCAGCAGTTTAGTGGAGGACAGTGTTAATTCACCCCTCCACTTT
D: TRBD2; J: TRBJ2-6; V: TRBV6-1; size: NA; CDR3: CASRGGSGANVLTF; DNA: TGTGCCTCCCGGGGGGGGTCTGGGGCCAACGTCCTGACTTTC
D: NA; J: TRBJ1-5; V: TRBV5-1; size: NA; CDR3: CASSLGPLQGPMQPQHF; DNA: TGCGCCAGCAGCTTGGGCCCCCTCCAGGGACCGATGCAGCCCCAGCATTTT
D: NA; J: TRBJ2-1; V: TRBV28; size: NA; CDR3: CASSSGAREQFF; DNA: TGTGCCAGCAGCTCAGGCGCCAGGGAGCAGTTCTTC
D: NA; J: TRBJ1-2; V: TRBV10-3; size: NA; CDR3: CAISERKFYGYTF; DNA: TGTGCCATCAGTGAGAGGAAGTTCTATGGCTACACCTTC
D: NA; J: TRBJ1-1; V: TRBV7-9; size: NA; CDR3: CASSCGGAEAFF; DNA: TGTGCCAGCAGCTGCGGAGGTGCTGAAGCTTTCTTT
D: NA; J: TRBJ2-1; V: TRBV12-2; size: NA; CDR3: CASGGQEVSNEQFF; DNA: TGTGCAAGTGGCGGACAGGAGGTTTCCAATGAGCAGTTCTTC
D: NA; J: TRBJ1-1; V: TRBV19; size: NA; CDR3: CASRRGGTEAFF; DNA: TGTGCCAGTAGAAGGGGAGGCACTGAAGCTTTCTTT
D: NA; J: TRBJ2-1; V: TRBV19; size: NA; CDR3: CASSIYGVRSYNEQFF; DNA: TGTGCCAGTAGTATATACGGGGTTCGGAGTTACAATGAGCAGTTCTTC
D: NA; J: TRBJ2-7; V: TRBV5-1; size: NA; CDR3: CASSLGGATVHEQYF; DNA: TGCGCCAGCAGCTTGGGGGGGGCTACAGTCCACGAGCAGTACTTC
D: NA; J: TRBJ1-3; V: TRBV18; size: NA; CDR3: CASSPIGDHVDRPHKTSGNTIYF; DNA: TGTGCCAGCTCACCAATTGGGGATCATGTTGACAGACCTCACAAGACCTCTGGAAACACCATATATTTT
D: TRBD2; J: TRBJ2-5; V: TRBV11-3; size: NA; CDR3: CASSLGTSGGHEETQYF; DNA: TGTGCCAGCAGCTTAGGGACTAGCGGGGGGCATGAAGAGACCCAGTACTTC
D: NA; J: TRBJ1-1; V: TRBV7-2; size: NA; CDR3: CASSPGTDKNTEAFF; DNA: TGTGCCAGCAGCCCCGGGACGGACAAGAACACTGAAGCTTTCTTT
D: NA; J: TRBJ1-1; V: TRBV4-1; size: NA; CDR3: CASSQDTEDMNTEAFF; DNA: TGCGCCAGCAGCCAAGATACAGAGGACATGAACACTGAAGCTTTCTTT
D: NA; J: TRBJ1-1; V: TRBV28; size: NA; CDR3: CASSFPSTGYHMNTEAFF; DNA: TGTGCCAGCAGTTTTCCCTCCACAGGGTACCACATGAACACTGAAGCTTTCTTT
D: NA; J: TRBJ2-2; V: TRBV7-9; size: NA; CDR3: CASSGTGRDAGELFF; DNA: TGTGCCAGCAGCGGTACGGGCAGGGATGCCGGGGAGCTGTTTTTT
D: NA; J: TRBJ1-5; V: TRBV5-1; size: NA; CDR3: CASSLVGGIGQPQHF; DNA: TGCGCCAGCAGCCTTGTGGGGGGCATAGGACAGCCCCAGCATTTT
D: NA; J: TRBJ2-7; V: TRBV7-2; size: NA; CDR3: CASSLEGGQGYEQYF; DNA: TGTGCCAGCAGCTTAGAAGGAGGTCAGGGCTACGAGCAGTACTTC
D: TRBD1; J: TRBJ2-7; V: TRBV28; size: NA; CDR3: CASSTYKTGGYEQYF; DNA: TGTGCCAGCAGTACCTACAAGACAGGGGGCTACGAGCAGTACTTC
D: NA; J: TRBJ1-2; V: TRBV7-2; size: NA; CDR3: CASSLRTRTLSYGYTF; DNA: TGTGCCAGCAGCTTAAGGACCCGGACGTTGTCGTATGGCTACACCTTC
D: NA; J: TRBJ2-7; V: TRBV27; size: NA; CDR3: CASSPRTGRVTYEQYF; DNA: TGTGCCAGCAGTCCGCGGACGGGACGGGTTACCTACGAGCAGTACTTC
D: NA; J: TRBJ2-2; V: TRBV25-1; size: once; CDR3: CASSEWDTGELFF; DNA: TGTGCCAGCAGTGAATGGGACACCGGGGAGCTGTTTTTT
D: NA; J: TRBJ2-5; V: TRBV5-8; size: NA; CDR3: CASSFWSGGETQYF; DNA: TGTGCCAGCAGCTTTTGGTCAGGGGGGGAGACCCAGTACTTC
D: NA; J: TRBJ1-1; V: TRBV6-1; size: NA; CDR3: CASSGDTPNTEAFF; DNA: TGTGCCAGCAGTGGGGACACACCGAACACTGAAGCTTTCTTT
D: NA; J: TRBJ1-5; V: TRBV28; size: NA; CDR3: CASSQRWPQHF; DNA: TGTGCCAGCAGTCAAAGGTGGCCCCAGCATTTT
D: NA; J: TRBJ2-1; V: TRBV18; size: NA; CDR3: CASSPHFAERGYNEQFF; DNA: TGTGCCAGCTCACCTCATTTTGCTGAGAGGGGTTACAATGAGCAGTTCTTC
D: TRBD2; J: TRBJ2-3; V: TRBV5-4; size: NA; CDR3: CASSLAGGYGTDTQYF; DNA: TGTGCCAGCAGCTTAGCGGGGGGGTACGGCACAGATACGCAGTATTTT
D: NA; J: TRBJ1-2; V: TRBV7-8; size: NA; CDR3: CASSAWVTGSKNNYGYTF; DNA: TGTGCCAGCAGCGCATGGGTGACAGGATCGAAAAATAACTATGGCTACACCTTC
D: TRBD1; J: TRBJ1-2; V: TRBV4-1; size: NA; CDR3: CASSQDSGQGTGYTF; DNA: TGCGCCAGCAGCCAAGATTCAGGACAGGGCACTGGCTACACCTTC
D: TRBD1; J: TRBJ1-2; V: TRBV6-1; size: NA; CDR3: CASSRTGTYGYTF; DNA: TGTGCCAGCAGTCGGACAGGGACCTATGGCTACACCTTC